The entry below gives a single T cell receptor beta chain sequence along with its context. This specimen comes from a study of CD8 T cells in Susac syndrome. The T cells that were sequenced for TCR beta were CD8+ and CD4+ cells from blood. Bulk CD8+ and CD4+ cells came from magnetic negative isolation; CD8+ TEMRA by FACS. Trimming took 6 bases from V and 6 from J; bases not matched to a gene: 8. Germline assignment: CDR1 SQVTM and CDR2 ANQGSEA. The CDR3 contains 14 residues. Random hexamers were used to reverse transcribe roughly 0.45 to 1 ug of RNA. TCRdb ran MiXCR on the immunoSEQ multiplex PCR reads and lists one entry per CDR3 protein. Of some 300,000 distinct CDR3 sequences in the sample, around 91% were seen once.

Sequencing was carried out using CD8+ T cells from PBMCs. The rearrangement uses TRBV29-1 and TRBJ2-1, with 10 nucleotides matching TRBD1. This receptor was identified in a human donor with multiple sclerosis. For the CDR3, the DNA is TGCAGCGTGCACCGGGACAGGGGAGGCAATGAGCAGTTCTTC. This translates into CSVHRDRGGNEQFF.